Listed here are 10 T cell receptor beta chains from one sample, sequenced in a study of cytomegalovirus exposure and HLA in healthy donors (dated by TCRdb to 2015 to 2018). Receptor libraries were prepared by the immunoSEQ multiplex PCR assay. TCRdb retrieved this table from immuneACCESS and kept in-frame rearrangements only. Not all clones are present; in checked studies, unresolved V genes account for under half, and no reason is known for the remainder. In this sample the table shows some 170,000 clones, around 92% of which occur a single time. 4% to 5% of the sample comes from the top ten. Material for sequencing was PBMCs. The origin of the receptors is a man aged 18 to 29 in good health and CMV-seropositive.

This clone appeared a single time. The chain couples TRBV9 to TRBJ1-2, with TRBD1 as a possible D gene (5 bases). The CDR3 consists of 15 residues. Germline V lookup: CDR1 SGDLS, CDR2 YYNGEE. The V end lost 0 bases, the J end lost 2 bases, and 11 bases lay between the germline ends. This CDR3 reads CASSVVPPGNYGYTF. CDR3 coding DNA: TGTGCCAGCAGCGTAGTACCCCCAGGGAACTATGGCTACACCTTC.

The chain employs TRBV19 and TRBJ2-7, with TRBD2 matching over 8 bases. Germline V lookup: CDR1 LNHDA, CDR2 SQIVND (reference sequence). This CDR3 is built from 14 residues. V lost 8 bases, J lost 0 bases, and 6 bases stayed unmatched. CDR3 coding DNA: TGTGCCAGTGGCGTAGCGGGAAGCTCCTACGAGCAGTACTTC. Protein product: CASGVAGSSYEQYF. Using reference TRBV19 and TRBJ2-7 for the parts outside the CDR3, the full variable domain is DGGITQSPKYLFRKEGQNVTLSCEQNLNHDAMYWYRQDPGQGLRLIYYSQIVNDFQKGDIAEGYSVSREKKESFPLTVTSAQKNPTAFYLCASGVAGSSYEQYFGPGTRLTVT.

The gene calls are TRBV7-2 and TRBJ2-3; the match to TRBD2 covers 8 bases. Germline V gene data show CDR1 as SGHTA and CDR2 as FQGNSA. The CDR3 extends over 17 amino acids. Trimming removed 3 bases from V and 2 bases from J; junction bases left unmatched: 10. This CDR3 is CASSFDSGAKPTDTQYF. The CDR3 bases are TGTGCCAGCAGCTTCGATAGCGGGGCAAAGCCCACAGATACGCAGTATTTT.

V gene TRBV5-1 combines with J gene TRBJ2-5; TRBD2 agrees at 12 bases. The CDR3 has 19 amino acids. Per the germline V gene, CDR1 is SGHRS and CDR2 is YFSETQ. V trimming: 2 bases; J trimming: 4 bases; junction bases outside the gene matches: 15. This CDR3 reads CASSFGLAGGPEGLETQYF. For the CDR3, the DNA is TGCGCCAGCAGCTTTGGGCTAGCGGGAGGGCCCGAAGGACTAGAGACCCAGTACTTC.

The rearrangement links TRBV5-1 to TRBJ2-1; 15 nucleotides agree with TRBD2. The CDR3 has 20 amino acids. V lost 0 bases to trimming and J lost 1 base; unmatched junction nucleotides: 8. Germline-derived CDR1 and CDR2 are SGHRS and YFSETQ. Here the CDR3 reads CASSLVRGTSGRLSYNEQFF. The CDR3 coding sequence is TGCGCCAGCAGCTTGGTACGGGGGACTAGCGGGAGGCTGTCCTACAATGAGCAGTTCTTC.

The chain has TRBV30 and TRBJ1-3; 11 nucleotides line up with TRBD1. CDR3 length: 13 amino acids. V lost 5 bases, J lost 5 bases, and 2 bases stayed unmatched. Per the germline V gene, CDR1 is GTSNPN and CDR2 is SVGIG (reference sequence). The CDR3 DNA follows: TGTGCCTGGGGACAGGGGGCAAGAAACACCATATATTTT. This encodes CAWGQGARNTIYF.

This clone has a single count. At the DNA level, this CDR3 is encoded by other sequences in the same sample as well. This rearrangement joins TRBV7-9 to TRBJ1-2, with D perhaps TRBD1 (6 bases). From germline, CDR1 is SEHNR and CDR2 FQNEAQ (reference sequence). Trimming left V 2 bases short and J 2 bases short, with 12 bases between. The CDR3 is 15 residues long. CDR3 in DNA: TGTGCCAGCAGCTTAAACAGGGCCTCCAACTATGGCTACACCTTC. Its translation is CASSLNRASNYGYTF.

In its sample, this clone was seen once. The chain has TRBV10-3 and TRBJ1-2, with 8 bases aligning to TRBD1. Germline V gene data show CDR1 as ENHRY and CDR2 as SYGVKD. The trim removed 5 bases at V and 3 bases at J, leaving 8 bases unmatched. CDR3 size: 15 residues. The CDR3 DNA is TGTGCCATCAGTACCGACAGGGGAGGGGACTATGGCTACACCTTC. This encodes CAISTDRGGDYGYTF.

The CDR3 reads CASSFSGTSGSYEQYF. The DNA for the CDR3 is TGTGCCAGCAGCTTCTCCGGGACTAGCGGCTCCTACGAGCAGTACTTC. This chain joins TRBV7-9 and TRBJ2-7; the match to TRBD2 covers 11 bases. Germline trimming cut 3 bases from V and 0 bases from J; bases unmatched to any gene: 4. Germline V gene lookup returns CDR1 SEHNR and CDR2 FQNEAQ (reference sequence). The CDR3 spans 16 residues.

The chain is built from TRBV29-1 and TRBJ2-7, with TRBD1 matching 7 bases. The CDR3 loop spans 13 amino acids. The V segment lost 6 bases and the J segment 4 bases; nucleotides outside the gene matches: 9. Germline CDR1 SQVTM, CDR2 ANQGSEA. The DNA of the CDR3 is TGCAGCGTCAAGCTGACAGGGTCGTACGAGCAGTACTTC. Protein: CSVKLTGSYEQYF.